This T cell receptor beta chain was sequenced in a study of blood T cell repertoires in COVID-19. Study overall: The United States, Italy and Spain provided the acute and convalescent COVID-19 samples.

The CDR3 spans 13 residues. V shed 0 bases and J shed 12 bases, with 15 bases lying between them. The germline gives CDR1 MNHNS, CDR2 SASEGT. Assay: immunoSEQ multiplex PCR; the TCRdb copy retains only in-frame clones and omits some. The table lists a few hundred thousand clones, 84% of them singletons, with about 7% in the top ten. Material: PBMCs or T cells enriched from blood (not recorded which). This clonotype was sampled from a woman aged 40 to 50 who had recovered from COVID-19. The rearrangement joins TRBV6-1 to TRBJ2-7; D not certain. As DNA, the CDR3 is TGTGCCAGCAGTGAAGCGCGTTATGGTCAAGCGTACTTC. Encoded protein: CASSEARYGQAYF.